The clone carrying this T cell receptor (beta chain) was detected many times. The target antigen is unknown. Germline assignment: CDR1 SQVTM and CDR2 ANQGSEA. Trimming shortened V by 3 bases and J by 2 bases, and 0 bases separated the two germline ends. The CDR3 is made up of 10 amino acids. This sample was included in a study of CD8 T cells in ankylosing spondylitis. The study's findings and limits: Apparently characteristic of ankylosing spondylitis blood was a TCR beta motif (roughly eight highly homologous variants).

The authors made TCR beta libraries by quantitative 5'-RACE with molecular barcodes. TCRdb processed the 5' RACE reads anew with MiXCR; each CDR3 protein has one entry. This repertoire shows some 250,000 distinct CDR3 sequences, under 30% found once; its top ten account for 0.5% to 0.75%. The sequenced sample was blood, either unsorted or a sorted T cell fraction (not recorded which). The receptor was derived from a male donor with ankylosing spondylitis or in good health (not recorded which). V gene TRBV29-1 combines with J gene TRBJ2-3, with D uncertain. DNA of the CDR3: TGCAGCGTTGACACAGATACGCAGTATTTT. Residues: CSVDTDTQYF.